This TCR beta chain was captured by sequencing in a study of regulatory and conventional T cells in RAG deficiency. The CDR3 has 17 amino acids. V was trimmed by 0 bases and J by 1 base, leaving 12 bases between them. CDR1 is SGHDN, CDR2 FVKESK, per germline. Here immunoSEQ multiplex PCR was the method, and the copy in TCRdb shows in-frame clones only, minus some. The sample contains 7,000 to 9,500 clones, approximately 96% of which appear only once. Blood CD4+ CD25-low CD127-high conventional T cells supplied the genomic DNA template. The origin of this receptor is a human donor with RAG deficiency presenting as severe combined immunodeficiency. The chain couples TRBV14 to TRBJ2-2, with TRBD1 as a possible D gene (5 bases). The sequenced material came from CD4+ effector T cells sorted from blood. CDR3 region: CASSQDAGIENTGELFF. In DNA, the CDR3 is TGTGCCAGCAGCCAAGACGCAGGGATTGAGAACACCGGGGAGCTGTTTTTT.